These 13 T cell receptor beta chains share one sample of origin, sequenced in a study of blood T cells in healthy people across ages. Together with a sample-barcoded 5' primer, a J-beta primer mix was included in a second PCR lasting about 7 to 12 cycles. TCRdb re-called the 5' RACE reads with MiXCR, one entry per CDR3 protein. The table shows more than 700,000 distinct CDR3 sequences, with about half occurring only once. Sequencing was performed on blood. Every receptor here comes from an older man in good health.

This chain connects TRBV11-2 to TRBJ2-5, with D hard to call. CDR3 length: 12 residues. V was trimmed by 3 bases and J by 5 bases, leaving 7 bases between them. Germline CDR1 SGHAT, CDR2 FQNNGV. The DNA for the CDR3 is TGTGCCAGCAGCTTGATTGAGGAGACCCAGTACTTC. Encoded protein: CASSLIEETQYF.

This sequence joins TRBV5-1 and TRBJ1-1; TRBD1 matches at 10 bases. V was clipped by 4 bases and J by 10 bases; unmatched bases: 10. The CDR3 spans 14 residues. The V gene's germline CDR1 is SGHRS and CDR2 YFSETQ. In nucleotides, the CDR3 is TGCGCCAGCAGCCTGGGGGACAGGGGTCCGCCAGCTTTCTTT. This gives the protein CASSLGDRGPPAFF.

The chain recombines TRBV6-5 with TRBJ2-7; a possible D gene is TRBD2 (5 bases). The CDR3 is 15 amino acids. CDR1 is MNHEY, CDR2 SVGAGI, per germline. V gave up 0 bases and J gave up 2 bases, with 11 bases separating them. CDR3: CASSYSGDIPYEQYF. The DNA of the CDR3 is TGTGCCAGCAGTTACTCCGGGGATATCCCCTACGAGCAGTACTTC.

This clonotype was seen a few times. V is TRBV20-1 and J is TRBJ2-3; 7 nucleotides line up with TRBD1. The ends lost 3 bases at V and 2 bases at J; junction bases unmatched: 5. The germline V gene encodes CDR1 DFQATT and CDR2 SNEGSKA (reference sequence). The length of the CDR3 is 14 residues. In nucleotides, the CDR3 is TGCAGTGCTAGGTCGACAGGGTACACAGATACGCAGTATTTT. Its translation: CSARSTGYTDTQYF.

This clonotype has only a few counts. The chain employs TRBV27 and TRBJ2-7; tentative D call: TRBD1 (6 bases). V was trimmed by 8 bases and J by 3 bases, leaving 14 bases between them. The CDR3 contains 13 residues. Germline CDR1 is MNHEY and CDR2 is SMNVEV (reference sequence). CDR3 protein: CASQNRAFYEQYF. The CDR3, as DNA: TGTGCCAGCCAAAACAGGGCGTTCTACGAGCAGTACTTC.

Details on this clonotype: Sequence at one end of the junction differs from germline and may be a read error. The J gene is TRBJ2-7, the V gene TRBV5-1; TRBD2 is a possible D gene (6 bases). The CDR3 covers 15 residues. CDR1 is SGHRS and CDR2 is YFSETQ in the germline V gene. The CDR3 is CASSLAGQGPLEQYF. CDR3 bases: TGTGCCAGCAGCTTGGCGGGGCAGGGCCCTCTGGAGCAGTACTTC.

The chain's CDR3 is CASSLFSGGAETQYF. The CDR3 DNA sequence: TGCGCCAGCAGCTTGTTTTCGGGCGGGGCAGAGACCCAGTACTTC. The rearrangement joins TRBV5-1 to TRBJ2-5, with a tentative D call TRBD2 (6 bases). Per the germline V gene, CDR1 is SGHRS and CDR2 is YFSETQ. CDR3 length: 15 residues. Trimming took 1 base from V and 4 from J, leaving 14 bases between them.

The chain is built from TRBV7-9 and TRBJ2-3; no definite D call. Germline assignment: CDR1 SEHNR and CDR2 FQNEAQ (reference sequence). The CDR3 spans 16 residues. Trimming removed 6 bases at V and 3 bases at J, with 19 bases between. CDR3 DNA sequence: TGTGCCAGCAGAAGCCCCGGGCCCACAACTACAGATACGCAGTATTTT. This codes for CASRSPGPTTTDTQYF. The full variable domain, its missing parts supplied by reference TRBV7-9 and TRBJ2-3, is DTGVSQNPRHKITKRGQNVTFRCDPISEHNRLYWYRQTLGQGPEFLTYFQNEAQLEKSRLLSDRFSAERPKGSFSTLEIQRTEQGDSAMYLCASRSPGPTTTDTQYFGPGTRLTVL.

The J gene is TRBJ2-1, the V gene TRBV12-3 or TRBV12-4; 10 bases are a match to TRBD2. The CDR3 runs to 14 residues. V dropped 3 bases and J dropped 8; count of bases not matched to a gene: 4. This CDR3 reads CASSLQAGGYEQFF. CDR3 bases: TGTGCCAGCAGTTTGCAAGCGGGAGGGTATGAGCAGTTCTTC.

This clonotype is a singleton in its sample. V usage is TRBV28 and J usage is TRBJ2-6, with D tentatively TRBD2 (6 bases). The CDR3 contains 15 residues. The germline V gene encodes CDR1 MDHEN and CDR2 SYDVKM. V dropped 8 bases and J dropped 0 bases, with 11 bases sitting between them. CDR3: CASGEEFSGANVLTF. In nucleotides, the CDR3 is TGTGCCAGCGGGGAGGAATTCTCTGGGGCCAACGTCCTGACTTTC.

The genes are TRBV7-3 and TRBJ2-5; 11 bases match TRBD2. Losses at the gene ends were 3 bases for V and 7 bases for J; bases not matched to a gene: 13. The CDR3 covers 17 residues. Germline V gives CDR1 SGHTA, CDR2 FQGTGA. CDR3 sequence reads: CASSFSTSGAVRATQYF. For the CDR3, the DNA is TGTGCCAGCAGCTTTTCGACTAGCGGGGCTGTCCGGGCGACCCAGTACTTC.

The chain employs TRBV7-3 and TRBJ2-5; TRBD2 matches at 10 bases. The CDR3 has 15 residues. The V gene end was trimmed by 5 bases and the J gene end by 11 bases; junction bases not matched to a gene: 14. CDR1 and CDR2 from the germline V gene are SGHTA and FQGTGA. CDR3 sequence: CASSPSSGRNNEQYF. CDR3 in DNA: TGTGCCAGCAGCCCAAGTAGCGGGAGGAACAATGAGCAGTACTTC.

The chain carries TRBV9 and TRBJ2-3; no reliable D call. The CDR3 sequence is 13 residues long. Germline loops: CDR1 SGDLS, CDR2 YYNGEE. V was clipped by 0 bases and J by 4 bases, with 6 bases between them. For the CDR3, the DNA is TGTGCCAGCAGCGTAGCTCCGTCAGATACGCAGTATTTT. It yields the protein CASSVAPSDTQYF.